This T cell receptor (beta chain) was recovered during a study of T cells expressing NK-cell markers. Across the whole study: Cells sorted as CD3+CD56+NKG2C+, CD3+CD56+NKG2C- and CD3+CD56-NKG2C+ T cells supplied the TCR beta repertoires. Among eight sequenced donors, seven carried HCMV seropositivity while one was seronegative.

With the 5' RACE reads reprocessed, TCRdb shows one record per CDR3 protein and no DNA. This sample's clone table lists some 390,000 distinct CDR3 sequences. The sample taken for sequencing was blood T cells: a sorted CD56 or NKG2C T cell subset, CD4+ or CD8+ T cells, or bulk PBMC T cells (not recorded which). This clonotype originated in a woman in her 50s in good health.

CDR3 region: CASSHRRGSYNEQFF. The chain links TRBV23-1 to TRBJ2-1. TRBV23-1 is marked as an open reading frame, function uncertain. CDR3 length: 15 residues.